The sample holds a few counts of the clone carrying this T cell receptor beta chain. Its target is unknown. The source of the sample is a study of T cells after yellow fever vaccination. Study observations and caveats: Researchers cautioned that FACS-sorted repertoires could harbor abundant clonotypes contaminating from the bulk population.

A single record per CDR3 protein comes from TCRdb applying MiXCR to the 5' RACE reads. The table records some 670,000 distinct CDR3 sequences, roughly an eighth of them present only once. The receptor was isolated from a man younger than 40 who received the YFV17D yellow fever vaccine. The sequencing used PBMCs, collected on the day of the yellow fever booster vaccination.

The CDR3 coding sequence is TGCAGTGCTGGACAGGGGAGTGTGGACAATGAGCAGTTCTTC. As protein: CSAGQGSVDNEQFF. The J gene is TRBJ2-1, the V gene TRBV20-1, with 9 bases aligning to TRBD1. There are 14 residues in the CDR3. Germline V CDR1 and CDR2: DFQATT, SNEGSKA (reference sequence). V lost 5 bases and J lost 5; bases outside the gene matches: 7.